This T cell receptor beta chain was sequenced for a study of molecular identifiers for immune sequencing clone quantification. One entry per CDR3 protein results from TCRdb running MiXCR on the PCR reads. The sample has 550,000 to 750,000 distinct CDR3 sequences, around 20% seen once. Study conclusions and caveats: Jurkat TCR RNA from one cell was spiked into about a million naive cells, and it was reportedly detectable there.

CDR3 length: 16 residues. CDR1 and CDR2 from the germline V gene are DFQATT and SNEGSKA (reference sequence). The V end was cut by 0 bases, the J end by 3 bases, with 18 bases between. This clonotype was seen only a few times. Its cognate antigen is unknown. Sequencing input: naive CD8+ T cells from blood, with Jurkat cell RNA spiked in. As for subset: FACS-sorted CD8+CD4-CCR7+CD45RA+ naive T cells. The chain carries TRBV20-1 and TRBJ2-7; D is possibly TRBD1 or TRBD2 (5 bases each). This receptor was obtained from a human donor in good health. Some libraries in this study had Jurkat cell RNA spiked in. The CDR3 region has the DNA TGCAGTGCTAGAGAGCCCGAGGGGCGGGCCAACTACGAGCAGTACTTC. The encoded protein is CSAREPEGRANYEQYF.